This T cell receptor beta chain appears in the sequencing data of a study of T cell responses to AZD1222 COVID-19 vaccine. Study findings and constraints: Nearly half of unique spike-specific TCRs reportedly avoided B.1.351 and B.1.1.7 mutated regions. Clonal diversity was possibly underestimated; the donors were predominantly white British and more often female.

The CDR3 runs 12 residues. Per germline, CDR1 GTSNPN and CDR2 SVGIG (reference sequence). With 0 bases removed from V and 0 bases from J, the gap between germline ends came to 2 bases. A note on this clone: Its matching antigen is unknown.

Produced via immunoSEQ multiplex PCR; TCRdb's table is partial and in-frame only. Of about 110,000 clones listed, around 93% are singletons. Pooled together were second doses at about 4 or about 12 weeks. The source is an adult who received the AZD1222 COVID-19 vaccine. This sequence joins TRBV30 and TRBJ1-1; no reliable D call. The sequences come from peripheral blood, collected 28 days after the second AZD1222 dose. CDR3 in DNA: TGTGCCTGGAGTGTTATGAACACTGAAGCTTTCTTT. It yields the protein CAWSVMNTEAFF.